These 27 T cell receptor beta chains were all obtained from the same sample, sequenced in a study of Graves' ophthalmopathy and Graves' hyperthyroidism. RNA served as the template for amplifying TCR beta CDR3 regions. HTBI primers served in a first-round RT-PCR, which a second-round multiplex PCR followed. TCRdb recomputed calls from the multiplex PCR reads with MiXCR, one row per CDR3 protein. The sample includes some 380,000 distinct CDR3 sequences, approximately 15% of them seen just once. The sample was peripheral blood. Receptors originate from a woman aged 18-30 years with stable Graves' hyperthyroidism.

This clonotype was observed a few times. With a much larger clone just one base away, this may be a read error. This rearrangement joins TRBV29-1 to TRBJ2-7; D is undetermined. The V and J ends lost 6 bases and 4 bases respectively, with 16 bases between them. Germline CDR1 SQVTM, CDR2 ANQGSEA. There are 13 residues in the CDR3. CDR3 region: CSVGTGSMYEQYF. CDR3 sequence (DNA): TGCAGCGTAGGTACCGGGTCCATGTACGAGCAGTACTTC.

The gene calls are TRBV28 and TRBJ2-7; D may be TRBD1 (5 bases). V dropped 4 bases and J dropped 4 bases, with 26 bases sitting between them. Germline assignment: CDR1 MDHEN and CDR2 SYDVKM. This CDR3 has 18 residues. CDR3 residues: CASSSPILRQAGKYEQYF. Here the CDR3 DNA reads TGTGCCAGCAGTTCCCCAATTTTAAGACAAGCAGGGAAATACGAGCAGTACTTC.

This clonotype was observed a few times. The chain couples TRBV5-1 to TRBJ2-7; 7 bases fit TRBD1. The CDR3 consists of 13 residues. Germline V gene sequence: CDR1 SGHRS, CDR2 YFSETQ. The V segment lost 3 bases and the J segment 2 bases; nucleotides outside the gene matches: 2. The CDR3 nucleotides are TGCGCCAGCAGCTGGGACAGTGCCTACGAGCAGTACTTC. Its translation is CASSWDSAYEQYF.

This clonotype has at least ten counts. This rearrangement joins TRBV15 to TRBJ1-6; D may be TRBD1 (6 bases). Trimming pared 2 bases from V and 16 bases from J, leaving 18 bases between. Germline lookup yields CDR1 LNHNV and CDR2 YYDKDF (reference sequence). The CDR3 covers 14 residues. The CDR3 spells CATSRTTGTSALHF. The CDR3 region has the DNA TGTGCCACCAGCAGAACTACCGGGACATCGGCACTCCACTTT.

This clonotype turned up a few times. This chain connects TRBV4-1 to TRBJ2-6; the match to TRBD1 covers 10 bases. V lost 2 bases to trimming and J lost 4 bases; unmatched junction nucleotides: 5. The CDR3 consists of 17 residues. Germline lookup yields CDR1 MGHRA and CDR2 YSYEKL. The CDR3 bases are TGCGCCAGCAGCCAAAGACAGGGGGCGCAAGGGGCCAACGTCCTGACTTTC. This gives the protein CASSQRQGAQGANVLTF.

This clonotype was observed a handful of times. This chain joins TRBV29-1 and TRBJ1-2; the match to TRBD1 covers 9 bases. The germline V gene encodes CDR1 SQVTM and CDR2 ANQGSEA. This CDR3 comprises 12 residues. With 5 bases clipped from V and 8 bases from J, the junction kept 6 bases outside the gene matches. Here the CDR3 DNA reads TGCAGCGTTTGGGACAGGGAGGAGGGCTACACCTTC. Translated, it gives CSVWDREEGYTF.

This clonotype was counted ten times or more. The rearrangement links TRBV11-3 to TRBJ2-5; 8 bases match TRBD2. Trimming took 6 bases from V and 7 from J; bases not matched to a gene: 16. The CDR3 runs to 16 residues. Germline-derived CDR1 and CDR2 are SGHNT and YENEEA. In nucleotides, the CDR3 is TGTGCCAGCAGACCTCCGGGACTAGTTTCACTGGCGACCCAGTACTTC. This encodes CASRPPGLVSLATQYF.

In its sample, this clonotype was seen a few times. Germline and junction disagree at one end, which may indicate a read error. V gene TRBV7-3 combines with J gene TRBJ1-2; tentative D call: TRBD1 (6 bases). The germline gives CDR1 SGHTA, CDR2 FQGTGA. CDR3 length: 15 residues. The CDR3 is CASRLRDTPNYGYTF. Here the CDR3 DNA reads TGTGCCAGCCGCTTACGGGACACCCCTAACTATGGCTACACCTTC.

This clonotype was counted ten times or more. The chain carries TRBV7-9 and TRBJ1-1, with D possibly TRBD1 on 5 matching bases. Between the trimmed V and J ends, which lost 3 bases and 6 bases, there was a span of 11 bases. In germline, CDR1 is SEHNR, CDR2 FQNEAQ (reference sequence). The CDR3 runs to 13 residues. As DNA, the CDR3 is TGTGCCAGCAGCTTGGGCAGGGCGGCTGAAGCTTTCTTT. Translated: CASSLGRAAEAFF. The full variable domain, completed using reference TRBV7-9 and TRBJ1-1, is DTGVSQNPRHKITKRGQNVTFRCDPISEHNRLYWYRQTLGQGPEFLTYFQNEAQLEKSRLLSDRFSAERPKGSFSTLEIQRTEQGDSAMYLCASSLGRAAEAFFGQGTRLTVV.

This sequence joins TRBV6-1 and TRBJ1-2; 7 positions match TRBD1. The V gene's germline CDR1 is MNHNS and CDR2 SASEGT. Trimming at V came to 5 bases and at J to 4 bases, leaving 10 bases not matched to a gene. This CDR3 is built from 15 residues. In DNA form, the CDR3 reads TGTGCCAGCAGTCGAATACAGGGGCAGTTCTATGGCTACACCTTC. The encoded protein is CASSRIQGQFYGYTF.

In this sample, this clonotype turned up many times. V is TRBV15 and J is TRBJ1-2, with D hard to call. Trimming removed 0 bases at V and 7 bases at J, with 9 bases between. Germline CDR1 reads LNHNV; CDR2 reads YYDKDF (reference sequence). The CDR3 covers 13 residues. DNA of the CDR3: TGTGCCACCAGCAGAGAGGGGTTGGGTGGCTACACCTTC. This gives the protein CATSREGLGGYTF.

This clonotype was recorded many times. The chain uses TRBV3-1 and TRBJ2-2; a weak D match, TRBD2 (6 bases). Trimming cost V 1 base and J 6 bases, with 9 bases left between them. Per germline, CDR1 LGHDT and CDR2 YNNKEL (reference sequence). The CDR3 sequence is 14 residues long. CDR3 sequence: CASSQGGGSGELFF. Written as DNA, the CDR3 is TGTGCCAGCAGCCAAGGTGGAGGGTCCGGGGAGCTGTTTTTT. Supplemented by reference TRBV3-1 and TRBJ2-2, the full variable domain reads DTAVSQTPKYLVTQMGNDKSIKCEQNLGHDTMYWYKQDSKKFLKIMFSYNNKELIINETVPNRFSPKSPDKAHLNLHINSLELGDSAVYFCASSQGGGSGELFFGEGSRLTVL.

Concerning this clonotype: A much larger clone is a single base away; this may be a read error. In DNA, the CDR3 is TGTGCCAGCAGTTACTCGAGAGGGAGGACTGAAGCTTGCTTT. It codes for CASSYSRGRTEACF. The chain uses TRBV6-5 and TRBJ1-1; D gene ambiguous. This CDR3 has 14 residues. Germline assignment: CDR1 MNHEY and CDR2 SVGAGI.

This clonotype has only a few counts. The CDR3 sequence: CATSRRVEGYGYTF. The CDR3 bases are TGTGCCACCTCTCGGAGGGTCGAGGGCTATGGCTACACCTTC. The chain uses TRBV6-1 and TRBJ1-2, with D unresolved. V was shortened by 10 bases and J by 4 bases, with 19 bases between the two germline ends. CDR1 is MNHNS, CDR2 SASEGT, per germline. This CDR3 contains 14 residues.

The gene calls are TRBV11-3 and TRBJ2-7; TRBD2 agrees at 9 bases. The germline V gene has CDR1 SGHNT and CDR2 YENEEA. There are 15 residues in the CDR3. V gave up 5 bases and J gave up 2 bases; unmatched junction bases: 7. The CDR3 nucleotides are TGTGCCAGCAGCCGAGCGGGGGGCATTCCCTACGAGCAGTACTTC. It encodes CASSRAGGIPYEQYF.

This clonotype has at least ten counts. The chain carries TRBV11-2 and TRBJ1-3; D ambiguous. This CDR3 has 16 amino acids. CDR1 and CDR2 from the germline V gene are SGHAT and FQNNGV. With 3 bases removed from V and 0 bases from J, the gap between germline ends came to 12 bases. The CDR3 spells CASSFRRTLSGNTIYF. CDR3 bases: TGTGCCAGCAGCTTTCGGCGCACACTCTCTGGAAACACCATATATTTT.

There are a few counts of this clonotype. This could be a read error, since a much larger clone is one nucleotide away. The rearrangement joins TRBV7-2 to TRBJ1-1; D is unresolved. V dropped 7 bases and J dropped 4 bases, with 10 bases sitting between them. This CDR3 has 12 amino acids. The germline V gene has CDR1 SGHTA and CDR2 FQGNSA. CDR3 sequence reads: CASIRYGTEAFF. The CDR3, as DNA: TGTGCCAGCATCCGATATGGCACTGAAGCTTTCTTT.

At least ten counts were recorded for this clonotype. The V gene is TRBV18, the J gene TRBJ1-2, with a possible D match to TRBD1 (5 bases). The germline V and J ends were trimmed by 1 base and 7 bases, with 16 bases remaining between them. The CDR3 extends over 15 amino acids. Germline assignment: CDR1 KGHSH and CDR2 LQKENI. The CDR3 coding sequence is TGTGCCAGCTCACCACGCGACGTGGGGCGGAGTGGCTACACCTTC. Amino acids: CASSPRDVGRSGYTF.

V is TRBV18 and J is TRBJ1-1, with 9 bases identical to TRBD1. The length of the CDR3 is 16 residues. The germline gives CDR1 KGHSH, CDR2 LQKENI. The V and J ends lost 4 bases and 3 bases, in that order; junction bases with no gene match: 9. The CDR3 spells CASSRSQQGADTEAFF. CDR3 coding DNA: TGTGCCAGCTCACGTTCACAACAGGGGGCGGACACTGAAGCTTTCTTT.

Many counts were recorded for this clonotype. The chain carries TRBV5-1 and TRBJ1-1, with unresolved D. In germline, CDR1 is SGHRS, CDR2 YFSETQ. V was shortened by 0 bases and J by 4 bases, with 7 bases between the two germline ends. This CDR3 has 13 amino acids. The CDR3 DNA reads TGCGCCAGCAGCTTGGACGAAAGCACTGAAGCTTTCTTT. Its protein product is CASSLDESTEAFF. The full variable domain, with the rest looked up from reference TRBV5-1 and TRBJ1-1, is KAGVTQTPRYLIKTRGQQVTLSCSPISGHRSVSWYQQTPGQGLQFLFEYFSETQRNKGNFPGRFSGRQFSNSRSEMNVSTLELGDSALYLCASSLDESTEAFFGQGTRLTVV.

This clonotype has a count of ten or more. The chain has TRBV7-8 and TRBJ1-1; D gene unclear. The length of the CDR3 is 14 residues. CDR1 and CDR2 from the germline V gene are SGHVS and FQNEAQ. Trimming removed 2 bases at V and 1 base at J, with 8 bases between. CDR3 coding DNA: TGTGCCAGCAGCTTAACCCGGACGAACACTGAAGCTTTCTTT. Protein product: CASSLTRTNTEAFF.

The sample holds many counts of this clonotype. The chain carries TRBV6-2 or TRBV6-3 and TRBJ2-7; 9 nucleotides agree with TRBD2. The CDR3 is 11 residues long. Germline loops: CDR1 MNHEY, CDR2 SVGEGT. The J segment lost 7 bases and the V segment lost 8 bases, leaving 3 bases of the junction unmatched. The DNA for the CDR3 is TGTGCCAGCGGGACTAGCATTGAGCAGTACTTC. Translation: CASGTSIEQYF.

The CDR3 spells CASRSGTGTGRQYF. DNA of the CDR3: TGTGCCAGCAGGAGCGGGACCGGGACAGGGCGACAGTACTTC. This chain uses TRBV12-3 or TRBV12-4 with TRBJ2-7; 9 nucleotides match TRBD1. The CDR3 sequence is 14 residues long. After removal of 6 bases from V and 10 bases from J, the junction contained 13 bases not matched to a gene.

This clonotype came up many times. V gene TRBV11-1 combines with J gene TRBJ1-1; D is unclear. The CDR3 is made up of 12 amino acids. The germline V gene encodes CDR1 SGHAT and CDR2 FQDESV (reference sequence). V dropped 1 base and J dropped 11 bases, with 11 bases sitting between them. For the CDR3, the DNA is TGTGCCAGCAGCTTAGGAGGGCAGTCCGCTTTCTTT. It yields the protein CASSLGGQSAFF. The full variable domain, its missing parts supplied by reference TRBV11-1 and TRBJ1-1, is EAEVAQSPRYKITEKSQAVAFWCDPISGHATLYWYRQILGQGPELLVQFQDESVVDDSQLPKDRFSAERLKGVDSTLKIQPAELGDSAMYLCASSLGGQSAFFGQGTRLTVV.

The chain has TRBV29-1 and TRBJ2-5; no reliable D call. The CDR3 covers 12 residues. V lost 4 bases and J lost 0, with 6 bases in between. The germline V gene encodes CDR1 SQVTM and CDR2 ANQGSEA. The CDR3 protein is CSVGPNQETQYF. In DNA form, the CDR3 reads TGCAGCGTTGGGCCAAACCAAGAGACCCAGTACTTC.

This clonotype was picked up a small number of times. The gene calls are TRBV13 and TRBJ2-7; 9 bases agree with TRBD1. The length of the CDR3 is 16 residues. CDR1 is PRHDT and CDR2 is FYEKMQ in the germline V gene (reference sequence). V dropped 3 bases and J dropped 2; count of bases not matched to a gene: 8. CDR3 region: CASSLRQGVPPYEQYF. The DNA of the CDR3 is TGTGCCAGCAGCTTGAGACAGGGGGTACCCCCCTACGAGCAGTACTTC.

This clonotype was observed many times. The genes are TRBV4-1 and TRBJ2-7; D is tentatively TRBD1 or TRBD2 (5 bases each). Germline V lookup: CDR1 MGHRA, CDR2 YSYEKL. The V gene lost 2 bases and the J gene lost 0 bases, with 14 bases spanning the gap. This CDR3 has 16 amino acids. The CDR3 sequence: CASSQPGTPISYEQYF. The CDR3 coding sequence is TGCGCCAGCAGCCAACCTGGGACCCCCATCTCCTACGAGCAGTACTTC.